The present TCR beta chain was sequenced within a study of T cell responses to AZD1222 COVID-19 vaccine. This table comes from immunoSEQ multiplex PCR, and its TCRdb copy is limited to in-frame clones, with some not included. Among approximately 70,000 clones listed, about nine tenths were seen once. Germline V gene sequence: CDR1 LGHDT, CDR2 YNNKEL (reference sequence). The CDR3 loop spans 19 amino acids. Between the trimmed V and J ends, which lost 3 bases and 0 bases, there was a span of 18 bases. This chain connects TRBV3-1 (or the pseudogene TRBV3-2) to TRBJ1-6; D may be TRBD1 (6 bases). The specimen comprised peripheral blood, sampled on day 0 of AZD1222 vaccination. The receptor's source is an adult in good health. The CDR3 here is CASSQPDRPGSSYNSPLHF. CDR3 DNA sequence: TGTGCCAGCAGCCAGCCCGACAGGCCAGGAAGCTCCTATAATTCACCCCTCCACTTT.